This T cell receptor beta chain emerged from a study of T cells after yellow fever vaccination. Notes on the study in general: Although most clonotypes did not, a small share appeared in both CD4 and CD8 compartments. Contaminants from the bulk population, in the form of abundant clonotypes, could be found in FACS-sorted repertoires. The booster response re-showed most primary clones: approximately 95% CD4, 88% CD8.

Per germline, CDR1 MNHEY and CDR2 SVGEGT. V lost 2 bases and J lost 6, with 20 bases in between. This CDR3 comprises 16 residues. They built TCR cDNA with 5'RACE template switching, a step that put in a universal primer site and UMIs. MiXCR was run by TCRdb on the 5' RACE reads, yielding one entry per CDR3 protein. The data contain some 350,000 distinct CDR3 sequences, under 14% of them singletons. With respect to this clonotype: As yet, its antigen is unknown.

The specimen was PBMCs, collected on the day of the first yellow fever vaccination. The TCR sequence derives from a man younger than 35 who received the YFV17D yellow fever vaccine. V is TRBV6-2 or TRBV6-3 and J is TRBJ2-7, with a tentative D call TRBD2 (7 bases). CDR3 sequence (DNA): TGTGCCAGCAGTTACCTCTCGGGGGGCTCGCGAGTCGAGCAGTACGTC. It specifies CASSYLSGGSRVEQYV.